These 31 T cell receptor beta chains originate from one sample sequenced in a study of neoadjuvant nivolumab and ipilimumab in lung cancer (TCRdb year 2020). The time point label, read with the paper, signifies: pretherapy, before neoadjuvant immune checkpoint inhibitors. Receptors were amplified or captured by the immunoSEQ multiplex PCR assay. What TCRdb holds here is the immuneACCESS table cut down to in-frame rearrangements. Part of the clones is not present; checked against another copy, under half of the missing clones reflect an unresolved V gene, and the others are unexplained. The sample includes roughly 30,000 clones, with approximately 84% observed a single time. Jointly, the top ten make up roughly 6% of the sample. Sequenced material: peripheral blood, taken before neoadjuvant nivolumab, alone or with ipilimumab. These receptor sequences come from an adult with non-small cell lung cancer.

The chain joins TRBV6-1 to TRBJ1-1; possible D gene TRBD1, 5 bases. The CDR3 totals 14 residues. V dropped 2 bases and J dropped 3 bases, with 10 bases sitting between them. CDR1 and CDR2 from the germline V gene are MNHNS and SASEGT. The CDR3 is CASSESRGYTEAFF. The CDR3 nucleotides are TGTGCCAGCAGTGAATCTCGGGGGTACACTGAAGCTTTCTTT.

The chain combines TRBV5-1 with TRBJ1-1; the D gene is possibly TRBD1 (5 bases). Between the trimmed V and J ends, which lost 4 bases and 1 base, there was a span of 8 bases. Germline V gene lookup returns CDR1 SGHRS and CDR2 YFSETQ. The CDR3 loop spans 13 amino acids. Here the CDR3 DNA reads TGCGCCAGCAGCAAGACAGCGAACACTGAAGCTTTCTTT. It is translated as CASSKTANTEAFF.

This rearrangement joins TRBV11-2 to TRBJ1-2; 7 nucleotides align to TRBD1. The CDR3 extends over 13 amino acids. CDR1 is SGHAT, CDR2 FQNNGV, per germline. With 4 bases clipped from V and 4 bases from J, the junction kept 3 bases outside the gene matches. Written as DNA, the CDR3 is TGTGCCAGCAGCTCAGGGGGAGCCTATGGCTACACCTTC. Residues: CASSSGGAYGYTF.

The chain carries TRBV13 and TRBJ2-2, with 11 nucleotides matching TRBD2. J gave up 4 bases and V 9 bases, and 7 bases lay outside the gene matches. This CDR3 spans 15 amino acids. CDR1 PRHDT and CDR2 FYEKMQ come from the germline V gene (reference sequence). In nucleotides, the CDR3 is TGTGCCAGTACTAGCGGGGGTCCGGGCACCGGGGAGCTGTTTTTT. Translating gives CASTSGGPGTGELFF.

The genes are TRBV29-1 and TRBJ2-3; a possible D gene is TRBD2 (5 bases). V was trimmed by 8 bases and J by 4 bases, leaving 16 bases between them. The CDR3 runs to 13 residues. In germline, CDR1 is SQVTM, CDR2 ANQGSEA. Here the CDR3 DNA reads TGCAGCTGGCGAGCTAGCACCTCAGATACGCAGTATTTT. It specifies CSWRASTSDTQYF.

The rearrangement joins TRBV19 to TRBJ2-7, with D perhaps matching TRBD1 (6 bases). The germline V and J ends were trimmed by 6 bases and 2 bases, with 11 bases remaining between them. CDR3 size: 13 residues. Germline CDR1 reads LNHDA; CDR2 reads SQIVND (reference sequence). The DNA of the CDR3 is TGTGCCAGTAGCGGGGCAGGGGCCTACGAGCAGTACTTC. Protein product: CASSGAGAYEQYF. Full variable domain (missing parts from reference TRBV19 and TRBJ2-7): DGGITQSPKYLFRKEGQNVTLSCEQNLNHDAMYWYRQDPGQGLRLIYYSQIVNDFQKGDIAEGYSVSREKKESFPLTVTSAQKNPTAFYLCASSGAGAYEQYFGPGTRLTVT.

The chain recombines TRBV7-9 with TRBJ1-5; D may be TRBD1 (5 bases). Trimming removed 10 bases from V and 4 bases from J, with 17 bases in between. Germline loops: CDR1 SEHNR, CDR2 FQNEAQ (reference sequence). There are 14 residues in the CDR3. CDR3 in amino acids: CATTSGDGNQPQHF. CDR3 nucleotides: TGTGCCACCACGTCCGGGGACGGTAATCAGCCCCAGCATTTT.

CDR3 in DNA: TGTGCCAGCAGTGTATCCGGGACAGGGAACTACGAGCAGTACTTC. Translating it yields CASSVSGTGNYEQYF. The chain carries TRBV6-1 and TRBJ2-7; TRBD1 matches at 9 bases. V shed 4 bases, J shed 3 bases, and the junction held 7 bases outside the gene matches. The CDR3 spans 15 residues. Looked up from germline, CDR1 is MNHNS and CDR2 is SASEGT.

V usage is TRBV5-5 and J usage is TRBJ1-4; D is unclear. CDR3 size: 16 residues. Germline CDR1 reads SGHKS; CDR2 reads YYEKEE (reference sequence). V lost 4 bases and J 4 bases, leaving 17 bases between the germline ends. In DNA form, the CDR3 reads TGTGCCAGCAGCGCCGGACTGACGCTCTTTAATGAAAAACTGTTTTTT. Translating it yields CASSAGLTLFNEKLFF.

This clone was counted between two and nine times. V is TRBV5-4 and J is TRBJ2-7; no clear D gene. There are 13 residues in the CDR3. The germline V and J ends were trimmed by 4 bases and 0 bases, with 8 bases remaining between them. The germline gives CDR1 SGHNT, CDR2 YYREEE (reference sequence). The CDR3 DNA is TGTGCCAGCAGCCAGGACGCCTCCTACGAGCAGTACTTC. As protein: CASSQDASYEQYF. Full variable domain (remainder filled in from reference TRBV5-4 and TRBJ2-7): ETGVTQSPTHLIKTRGQQVTLRCSSQSGHNTVSWYQQALGQGPQFIFQYYREEENGRGNFPPRFSGLQFPNYSSELNVNALELDDSALYLCASSQDASYEQYFGPGTRLTVT.

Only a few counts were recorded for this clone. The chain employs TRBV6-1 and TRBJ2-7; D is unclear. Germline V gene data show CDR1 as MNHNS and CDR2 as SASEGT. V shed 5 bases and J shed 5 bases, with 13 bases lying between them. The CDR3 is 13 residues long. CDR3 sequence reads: CASSRKEYDEQYF. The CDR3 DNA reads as TGTGCCAGCAGTAGGAAGGAGTACGACGAGCAGTACTTC.

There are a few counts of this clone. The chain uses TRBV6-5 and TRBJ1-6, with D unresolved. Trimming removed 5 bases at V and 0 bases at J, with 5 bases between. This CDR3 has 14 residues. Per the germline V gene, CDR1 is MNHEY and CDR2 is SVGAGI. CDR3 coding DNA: TGTGCCAGCAGTGTGGGCTCCTATAATTCACCCCTCCACTTT. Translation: CASSVGSYNSPLHF.

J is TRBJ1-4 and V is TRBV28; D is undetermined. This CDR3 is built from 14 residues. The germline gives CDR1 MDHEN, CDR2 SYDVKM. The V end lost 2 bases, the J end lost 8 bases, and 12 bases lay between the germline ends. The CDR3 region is CASSLRTAREKLFF. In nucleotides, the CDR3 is TGTGCCAGCAGTTTACGTACAGCCCGGGAAAAACTGTTTTTT.

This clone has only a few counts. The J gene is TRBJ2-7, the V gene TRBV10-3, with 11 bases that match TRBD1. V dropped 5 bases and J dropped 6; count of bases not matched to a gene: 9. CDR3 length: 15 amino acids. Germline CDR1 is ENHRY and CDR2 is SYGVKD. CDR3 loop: CAISLPGQGDSEQYF. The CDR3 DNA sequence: TGTGCCATCAGTCTTCCGGGACAGGGGGATTCCGAGCAGTACTTC.

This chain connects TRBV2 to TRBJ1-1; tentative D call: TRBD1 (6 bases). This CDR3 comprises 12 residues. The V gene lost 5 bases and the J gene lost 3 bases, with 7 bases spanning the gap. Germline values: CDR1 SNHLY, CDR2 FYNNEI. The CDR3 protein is CASSTGHTEAFF. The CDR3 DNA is TGTGCCAGCAGTACAGGGCACACTGAAGCTTTCTTT.

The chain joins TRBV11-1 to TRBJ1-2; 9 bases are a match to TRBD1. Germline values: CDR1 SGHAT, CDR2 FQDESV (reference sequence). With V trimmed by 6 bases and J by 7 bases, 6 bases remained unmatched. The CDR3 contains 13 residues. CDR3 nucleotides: TGTGCCAGCAGTCGCACAGGGGGCGCTGGCTACACCTTC. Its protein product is CASSRTGGAGYTF.

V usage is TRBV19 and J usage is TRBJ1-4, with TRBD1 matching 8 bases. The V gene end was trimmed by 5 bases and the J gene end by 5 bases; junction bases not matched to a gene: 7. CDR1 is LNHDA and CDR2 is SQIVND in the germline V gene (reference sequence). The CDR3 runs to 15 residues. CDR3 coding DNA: TGTGCCAGTAGTCCGGACAGGGACCGGAATGAAAAACTGTTTTTT. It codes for CASSPDRDRNEKLFF.

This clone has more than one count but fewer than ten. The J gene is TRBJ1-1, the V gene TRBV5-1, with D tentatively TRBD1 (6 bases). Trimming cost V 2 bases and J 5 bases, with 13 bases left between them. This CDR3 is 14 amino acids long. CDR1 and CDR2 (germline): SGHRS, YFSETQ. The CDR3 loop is CASSLRPTGTEAFF. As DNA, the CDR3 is TGCGCCAGCAGCTTACGGCCCACAGGGACTGAAGCTTTCTTT.

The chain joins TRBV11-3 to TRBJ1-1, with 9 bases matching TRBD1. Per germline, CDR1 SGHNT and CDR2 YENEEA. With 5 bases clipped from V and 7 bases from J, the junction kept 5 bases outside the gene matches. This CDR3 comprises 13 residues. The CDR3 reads CASSPGQGIEAFF. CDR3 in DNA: TGTGCCAGCAGCCCGGGACAGGGTATTGAAGCTTTCTTT. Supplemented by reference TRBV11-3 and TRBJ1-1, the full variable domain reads EAGVVQSPRYKIIEKKQPVAFWCNPISGHNTLYWYLQNLGQGPELLIRYENEEAVDDSQLPKDRFSAERLKGVDSTLKIQPAELGDSAVYLCASSPGQGIEAFFGQGTRLTVV.

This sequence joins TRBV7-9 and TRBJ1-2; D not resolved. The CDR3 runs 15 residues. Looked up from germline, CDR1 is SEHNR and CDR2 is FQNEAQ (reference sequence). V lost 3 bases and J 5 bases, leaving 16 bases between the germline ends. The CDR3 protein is CASSFAGGSPYGYTF. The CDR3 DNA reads TGTGCCAGCAGCTTTGCGGGCGGGAGCCCGTATGGCTACACCTTC.

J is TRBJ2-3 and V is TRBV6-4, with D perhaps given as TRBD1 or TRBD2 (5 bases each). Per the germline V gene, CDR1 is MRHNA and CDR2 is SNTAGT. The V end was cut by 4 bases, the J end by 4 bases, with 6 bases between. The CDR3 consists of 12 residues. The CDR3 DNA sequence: TGTGCCAGCAGTGGAGGGGCAGATACGCAGTATTTT. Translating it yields CASSGGADTQYF.

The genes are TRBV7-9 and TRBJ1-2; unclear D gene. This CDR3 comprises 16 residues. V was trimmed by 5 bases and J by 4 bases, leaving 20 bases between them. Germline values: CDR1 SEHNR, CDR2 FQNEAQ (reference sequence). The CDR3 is CASSPEQATESYGYTF. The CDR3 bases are TGTGCCAGCAGCCCAGAACAAGCCACAGAATCCTATGGCTACACCTTC.

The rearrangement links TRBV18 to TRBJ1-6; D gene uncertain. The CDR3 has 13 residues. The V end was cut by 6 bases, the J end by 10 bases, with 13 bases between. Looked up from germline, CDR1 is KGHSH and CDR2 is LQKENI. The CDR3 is CASSPDLLSPLHF. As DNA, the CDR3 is TGTGCCAGCTCTCCAGATTTGTTGTCACCCCTCCACTTT.

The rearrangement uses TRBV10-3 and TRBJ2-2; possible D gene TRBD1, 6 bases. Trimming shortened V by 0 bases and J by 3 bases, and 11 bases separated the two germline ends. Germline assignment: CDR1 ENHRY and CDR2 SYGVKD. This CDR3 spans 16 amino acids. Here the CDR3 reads CAISESRGADTGELFF. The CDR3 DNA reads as TGTGCCATCAGTGAGTCCAGGGGCGCCGACACCGGGGAGCTGTTTTTT.

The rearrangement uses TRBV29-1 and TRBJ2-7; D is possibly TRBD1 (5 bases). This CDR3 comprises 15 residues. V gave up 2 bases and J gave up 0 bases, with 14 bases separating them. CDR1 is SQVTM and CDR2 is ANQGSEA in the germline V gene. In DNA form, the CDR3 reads TGCAGCGTTGAAATAGTTAGGGGAAACTCCTACGAGCAGTACTTC. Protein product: CSVEIVRGNSYEQYF.

The CDR3 nucleotides read TGTGCCAGTAGTGCCCAGGGGATTACTGGGGCCAACGTCCTGACTTTC. Translation: CASSAQGITGANVLTF. This chain uses TRBV19 with TRBJ2-6, with D possibly being TRBD1 (6 bases). The CDR3 runs to 16 residues. V was pared by 5 bases and J by 2 bases, with 13 bases between. Germline V lookup: CDR1 LNHDA, CDR2 SQIVND (reference sequence).

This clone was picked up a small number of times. CDR3 bases: TGTGCCAGCAGCTTGGACTTCAGAGGAGCTTTCTTT. It specifies CASSLDFRGAFF. The V call is TRBV5-5, the J call TRBJ1-1; no reliable D call. V dropped 0 bases and J dropped 10 bases, with 10 bases sitting between them. Germline values: CDR1 SGHKS, CDR2 YYEKEE (reference sequence). The CDR3 totals 12 residues.

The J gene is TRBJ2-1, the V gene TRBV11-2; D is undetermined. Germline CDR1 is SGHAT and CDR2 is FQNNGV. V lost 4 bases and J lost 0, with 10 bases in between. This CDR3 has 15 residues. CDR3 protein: CASSSTLSSYNEQFF. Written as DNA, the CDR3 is TGTGCCAGCAGCTCGACTCTTAGCTCCTACAATGAGCAGTTCTTC.

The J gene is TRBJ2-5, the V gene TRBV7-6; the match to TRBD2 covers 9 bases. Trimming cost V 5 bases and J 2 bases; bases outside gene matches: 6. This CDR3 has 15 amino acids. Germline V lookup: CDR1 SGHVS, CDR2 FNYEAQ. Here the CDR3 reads CASSPPSGGQETQYF. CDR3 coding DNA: TGTGCCAGCAGCCCTCCCAGCGGGGGGCAAGAGACCCAGTACTTC.

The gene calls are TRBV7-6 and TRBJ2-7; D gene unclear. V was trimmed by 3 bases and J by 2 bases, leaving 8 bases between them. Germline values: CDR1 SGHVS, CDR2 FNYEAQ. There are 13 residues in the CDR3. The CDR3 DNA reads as TGTGCCAGCAGCTTCGGCAGTACCTACGAGCAGTACTTC. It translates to CASSFGSTYEQYF.

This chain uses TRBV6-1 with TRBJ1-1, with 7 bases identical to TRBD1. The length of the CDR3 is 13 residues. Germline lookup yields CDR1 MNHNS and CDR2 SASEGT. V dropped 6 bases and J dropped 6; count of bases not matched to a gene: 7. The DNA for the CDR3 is TGTGCCAGCAGGGCATACAGGGGCTCTGAAGCTTTCTTT. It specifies CASRAYRGSEAFF.